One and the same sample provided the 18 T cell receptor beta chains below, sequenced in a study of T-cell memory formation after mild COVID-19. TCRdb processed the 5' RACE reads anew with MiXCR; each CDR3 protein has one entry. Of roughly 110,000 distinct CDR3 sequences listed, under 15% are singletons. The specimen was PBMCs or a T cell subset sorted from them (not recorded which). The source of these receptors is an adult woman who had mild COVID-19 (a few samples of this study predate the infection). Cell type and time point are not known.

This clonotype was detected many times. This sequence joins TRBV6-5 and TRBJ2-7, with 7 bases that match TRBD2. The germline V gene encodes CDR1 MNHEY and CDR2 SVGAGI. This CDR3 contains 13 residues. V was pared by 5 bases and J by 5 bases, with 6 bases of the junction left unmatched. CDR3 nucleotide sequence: TGTGCCAGCAGTCCCCTGGGGGGGGACGAGCAGTACTTC. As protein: CASSPLGGDEQYF.

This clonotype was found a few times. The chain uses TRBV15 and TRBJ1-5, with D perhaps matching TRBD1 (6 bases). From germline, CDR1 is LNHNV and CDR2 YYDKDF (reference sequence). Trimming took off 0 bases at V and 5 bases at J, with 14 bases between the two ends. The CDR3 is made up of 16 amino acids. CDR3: CATSRERAGEYQPQHF. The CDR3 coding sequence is TGTGCCACCAGCAGAGAACGGGCAGGGGAGTATCAGCCCCAGCATTTT.

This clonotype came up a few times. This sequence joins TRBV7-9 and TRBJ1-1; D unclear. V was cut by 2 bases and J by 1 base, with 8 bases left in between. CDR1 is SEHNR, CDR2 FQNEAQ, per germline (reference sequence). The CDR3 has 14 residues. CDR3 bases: TGTGCCAGCAGCTTAACCTTGCAGAACACTGAAGCTTTCTTT. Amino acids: CASSLTLQNTEAFF.

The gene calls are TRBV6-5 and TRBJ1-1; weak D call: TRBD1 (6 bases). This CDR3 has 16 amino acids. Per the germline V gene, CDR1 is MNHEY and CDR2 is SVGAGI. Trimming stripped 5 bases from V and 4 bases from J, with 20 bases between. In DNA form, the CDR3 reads TGTGCCAGCAGTCTTTTCACTGGGGGGGGGGCCACTGAAGCTTTCTTT. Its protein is CASSLFTGGGATEAFF.

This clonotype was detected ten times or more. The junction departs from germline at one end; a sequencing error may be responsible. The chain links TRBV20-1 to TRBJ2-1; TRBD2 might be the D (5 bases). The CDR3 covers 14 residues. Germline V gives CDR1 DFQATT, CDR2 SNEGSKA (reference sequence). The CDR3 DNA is TGCAGTGCAAGAGGACTGCGCTCCTACAATGAGCAGTTCTTC. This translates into CSARGLRSYNEQFF.

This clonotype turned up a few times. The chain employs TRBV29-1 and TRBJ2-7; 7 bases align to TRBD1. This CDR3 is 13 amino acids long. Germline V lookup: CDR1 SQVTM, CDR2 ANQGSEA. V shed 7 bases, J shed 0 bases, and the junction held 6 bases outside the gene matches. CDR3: CSAAGTASYEQYF. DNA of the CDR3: TGCAGCGCCGCCGGGACAGCCTCCTACGAGCAGTACTTC.

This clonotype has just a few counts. The CDR3 is CASSTGTSGRRQETQYF. The CDR3 DNA sequence: TGTGCCAGCAGTACCGGGACTAGCGGGAGGAGACAAGAGACCCAGTACTTC. This chain connects TRBV12-3 or TRBV12-4 to TRBJ2-5; TRBD2 matches at 15 bases. Germline trimming cut 5 bases from V and 2 bases from J; bases unmatched to any gene: 6. The CDR3 totals 17 residues.

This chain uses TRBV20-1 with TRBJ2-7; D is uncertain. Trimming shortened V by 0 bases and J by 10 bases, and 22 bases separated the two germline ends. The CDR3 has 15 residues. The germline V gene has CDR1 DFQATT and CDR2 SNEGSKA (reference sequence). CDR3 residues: CSARDPITDQRIQYF. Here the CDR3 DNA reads TGCAGTGCTAGAGATCCGATAACCGATCAAAGAATTCAGTACTTC.

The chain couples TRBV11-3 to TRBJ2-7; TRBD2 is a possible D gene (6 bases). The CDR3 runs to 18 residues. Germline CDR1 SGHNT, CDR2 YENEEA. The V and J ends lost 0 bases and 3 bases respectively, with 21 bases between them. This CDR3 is CASSLDPRTTSLGYEQYF. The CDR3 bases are TGTGCCAGCAGCTTAGATCCGCGGACTACCTCTCTCGGCTACGAGCAGTACTTC.

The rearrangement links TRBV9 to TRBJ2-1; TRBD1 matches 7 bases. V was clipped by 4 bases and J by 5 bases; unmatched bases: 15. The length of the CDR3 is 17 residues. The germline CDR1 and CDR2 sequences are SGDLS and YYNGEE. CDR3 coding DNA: TGTGCCAGCAGCCTCACAGACTACGGGACAGTGGACAATGAGCAGTTCTTC. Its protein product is CASSLTDYGTVDNEQFF.

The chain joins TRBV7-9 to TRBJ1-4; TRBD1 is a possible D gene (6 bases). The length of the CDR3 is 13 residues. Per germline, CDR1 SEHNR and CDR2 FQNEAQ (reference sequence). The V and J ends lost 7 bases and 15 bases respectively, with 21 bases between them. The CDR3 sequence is CASTVQGNDGLFF. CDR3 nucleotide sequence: TGTGCCAGCACCGTACAGGGAAACGACGGTTTGTTTTTT.

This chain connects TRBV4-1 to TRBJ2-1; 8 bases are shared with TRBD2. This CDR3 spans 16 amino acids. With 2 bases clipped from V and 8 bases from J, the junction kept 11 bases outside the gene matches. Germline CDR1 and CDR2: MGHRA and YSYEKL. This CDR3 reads CASSQLAGGLSDEQFF. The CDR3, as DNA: TGCGCCAGCAGCCAATTGGCGGGGGGCCTTTCTGATGAGCAGTTCTTC.

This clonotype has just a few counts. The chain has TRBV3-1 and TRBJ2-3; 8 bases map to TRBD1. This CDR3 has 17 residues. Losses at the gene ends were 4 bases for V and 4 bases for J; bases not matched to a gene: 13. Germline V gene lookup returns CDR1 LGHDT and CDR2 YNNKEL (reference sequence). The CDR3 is CASSPYRPGQAPDTQYF. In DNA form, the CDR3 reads TGTGCCAGCAGCCCCTATAGACCGGGACAGGCCCCAGATACGCAGTATTTT.

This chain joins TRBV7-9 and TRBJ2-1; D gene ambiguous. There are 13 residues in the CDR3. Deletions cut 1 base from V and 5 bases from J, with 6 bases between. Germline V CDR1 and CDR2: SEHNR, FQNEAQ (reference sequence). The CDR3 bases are TGTGCCAGCAGCTTAGTTGCACACAATGAGCAGTTCTTC. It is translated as CASSLVAHNEQFF.

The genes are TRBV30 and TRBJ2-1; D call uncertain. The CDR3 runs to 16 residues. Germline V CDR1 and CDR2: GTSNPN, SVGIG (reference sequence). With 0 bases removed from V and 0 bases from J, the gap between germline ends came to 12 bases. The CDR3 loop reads CAWSVMGVLSYNEQFF. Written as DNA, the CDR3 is TGTGCCTGGAGTGTGATGGGCGTACTCTCCTACAATGAGCAGTTCTTC. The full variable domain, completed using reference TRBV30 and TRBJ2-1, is SQTIHQWPATLVQPVGSPLSLECTVEGTSNPNLYWYRQAAGRGLQLLFYSVGIGQISSEVPQNLSASRPQDRQFILSSKKLLLSDSGFYLCAWSVMGVLSYNEQFFGPGTRLTVL.

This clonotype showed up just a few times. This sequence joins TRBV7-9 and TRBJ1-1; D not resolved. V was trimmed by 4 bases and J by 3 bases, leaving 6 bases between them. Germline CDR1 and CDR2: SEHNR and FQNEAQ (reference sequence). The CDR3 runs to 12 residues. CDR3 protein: CASSSGYTEAFF. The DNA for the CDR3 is TGTGCCAGCAGCTCGGGTTACACTGAAGCTTTCTTT.

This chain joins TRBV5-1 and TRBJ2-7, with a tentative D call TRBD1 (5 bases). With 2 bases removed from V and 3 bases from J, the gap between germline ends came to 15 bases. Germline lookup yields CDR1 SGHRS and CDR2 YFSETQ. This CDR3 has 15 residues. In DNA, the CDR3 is TGCGCCAGCAGCTTAGGGGTCGGCAGGAGCTACGAGCAGTACTTC. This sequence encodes CASSLGVGRSYEQYF. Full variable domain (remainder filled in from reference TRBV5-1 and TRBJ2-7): KAGVTQTPRYLIKTRGQQVTLSCSPISGHRSVSWYQQTPGQGLQFLFEYFSETQRNKGNFPGRFSGRQFSNSRSEMNVSTLELGDSALYLCASSLGVGRSYEQYFGPGTRLTVT.

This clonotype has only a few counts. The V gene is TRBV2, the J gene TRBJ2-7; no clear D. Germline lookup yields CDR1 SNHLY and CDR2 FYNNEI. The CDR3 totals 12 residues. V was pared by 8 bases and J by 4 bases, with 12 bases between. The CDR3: CASHTILYEQYF. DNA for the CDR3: TGTGCCAGCCACACAATATTGTACGAGCAGTACTTC.